The clone carrying this T cell receptor beta chain was seen at least ten times. Its antigen is unidentified. The cDNA came from 5'RACE, which used 10-nucleotide random UMIs. TCRdb used MiXCR to reprocess the 5' RACE reads, holding one entry per CDR3 protein. The sample yields approximately 45,000 distinct CDR3 sequences, about 13% seen once. This sample was taken from a study of neurological immune-mediated disorders. Study-wide findings and caveats: HTLV-1-associated myelopathy had the most TCR clonal expansion, and multiple sclerosis had the least, less than healthy controls. No CDR3 amino acid sequences recurred among expanded clones across subjects, suggesting private repertoires in all groups.

Germline V gene data show CDR1 as MGHRA and CDR2 as YSYEKL. V lost 3 bases, J lost 6 bases, and 18 bases lay in between. The CDR3 loop spans 16 amino acids. The time point here: longitudinal time-point 3. The clonotype was recovered from a man aged 25 to 40 in good health. The specimen was PBMCs. This chain uses TRBV4-1 with TRBJ1-5; tentatively, D is TRBD1 (5 bases). CDR3 residues: CASSQGQGDLSQPQHF. As DNA, the CDR3 is TGCGCCAGCAGCCAGGGGCAGGGTGACTTGTCTCAGCCCCAGCATTTT.